These 32 T cell receptor beta chains came from one sample sequenced in a study of T cell changes during pregnancy in multiple sclerosis. This table comes from immunoSEQ multiplex PCR, and its TCRdb copy is limited to in-frame clones, with some not included. The sample consists of about 64,000 clones, roughly 87% of them appearing once. The sequencing used peripheral blood, collected in the third trimester of pregnancy. These receptors were obtained from a female donor in good health, enrolled as a control in a pregnancy study.

V gene TRBV7-9 combines with J gene TRBJ2-1, with 7 positions matching TRBD2. V shed 5 bases and J 2 bases; nucleotides not matched to a gene: 3. This CDR3 region has 14 residues. Germline lookup yields CDR1 SEHNR and CDR2 FQNEAQ (reference sequence). The CDR3 is CASSRSGAYNEQFF. As DNA, the CDR3 is TGTGCCAGCAGCAGGAGCGGGGCCTACAATGAGCAGTTCTTC.

This clone has a handful of counts. The rearrangement links TRBV9 to TRBJ1-4; 8 positions match TRBD1. The trim removed 5 bases at V and 10 bases at J, leaving 10 bases unmatched. The germline V gene has CDR1 SGDLS and CDR2 YYNGEE. The CDR3 consists of 14 residues. CDR3 residues: CASSGQGNPLKLFF. The CDR3 DNA follows: TGTGCCAGCAGTGGACAGGGCAACCCCTTAAAACTGTTTTTT.

This clone came up once. This chain links TRBV14 with TRBJ2-1; D is undetermined. With 2 bases removed from V and 11 bases from J, the gap between germline ends came to 10 bases. The CDR3 is 12 residues long. Germline CDR1 reads SGHDN; CDR2 reads FVKESK. DNA of the CDR3: TGTGCCAGCAGCCAAAATAGCAACAAGCAGTTCTTC. This codes for CASSQNSNKQFF. Full variable domain (remainder filled in from reference TRBV14 and TRBJ2-1): EAGVTQFPSHSVIEKGQTVTLRCDPISGHDNLYWYRRVMGKEIKFLLHFVKESKQDESGMPNNRFLAERTGGTYSTLKVQPAELEDSGVYFCASSQNSNKQFFGPGTRLTVL.

This rearrangement joins TRBV6-1 to TRBJ2-6, with TRBD1 matching over 7 bases. Germline CDR1 and CDR2: MNHNS and SASEGT. The CDR3 has 16 residues. V was clipped by 2 bases and J by 0 bases; unmatched bases: 1. In DNA, the CDR3 is TGTGCCAGCAGTGAATCAGGGGGCTCTGGGGCCAACGTCCTGACTTTC. Its translation: CASSESGGSGANVLTF.

This clone has just a few counts. This sequence joins TRBV7-9 and TRBJ2-7; D is possibly TRBD2 (6 bases). The CDR3 sequence is 17 residues long. Per germline, CDR1 SEHNR and CDR2 FQNEAQ (reference sequence). V gave up 5 bases and J gave up 1 base, with 21 bases separating them. The CDR3 region has the DNA TGTGCCAGCAGCCCAAGGGATCGGGGGAGCGGATCCTACGAGCAGTACTTC. This translates into CASSPRDRGSGSYEQYF.

The chain recombines TRBV9 with TRBJ2-5, with 7 bases fitting TRBD1. Germline CDR1 is SGDLS and CDR2 is YYNGEE. The CDR3 is made up of 15 amino acids. V dropped 1 base and J dropped 2; count of bases not matched to a gene: 5. The CDR3 nucleotides are TGTGCCAGCAGCGTACATGGACAGGTACAAGAGACCCAGTACTTC. Residues: CASSVHGQVQETQYF.

The V call is TRBV5-1, the J call TRBJ2-3, with unresolved D. The CDR3 extends over 13 amino acids. From germline, CDR1 is SGHRS and CDR2 YFSETQ. V gave up 5 bases and J gave up 2 bases, with 9 bases separating them. The CDR3 loop reads CASRAKITDTQYF. The CDR3 coding sequence is TGCGCCAGCAGAGCGAAGATCACAGATACGCAGTATTTT.

This clone was detected once. This sequence joins TRBV6-6 and TRBJ1-1, with unresolved D. Trimming left V 3 bases short and J 4 bases short, with 15 bases between. Germline values: CDR1 MNHNY, CDR2 SVGAGI (reference sequence). The CDR3 totals 15 residues. Here the CDR3 DNA reads TGTGCCAGCAGTTATCTGGGCAGGTTAAGCACTGAAGCTTTCTTT. This codes for CASSYLGRLSTEAFF.

The chain joins TRBV28 to TRBJ1-5; D remains ambiguous. V was shortened by 7 bases and J by 6 bases, with 10 bases between the two germline ends. CDR3 length: 12 amino acids. The V gene's germline CDR1 is MDHEN and CDR2 SYDVKM. The CDR3 sequence is CASTQRGQPQHF. The DNA of the CDR3 is TGTGCCAGCACCCAGCGCGGTCAGCCCCAGCATTTT.

V is TRBV6-1 and J is TRBJ2-1; TRBD2 aligns across 7 bases. After removal of 8 bases from V and 7 bases from J, the junction contained 14 bases not matched to a gene. The germline gives CDR1 MNHNS, CDR2 SASEGT. This CDR3 is 15 amino acids long. The CDR3 nucleotides read TGTGCCAGCTCTCTATTTGCGGGGGAACATAATGAGCAGTTCTTC. Its protein product is CASSLFAGEHNEQFF.

V is TRBV11-3 and J is TRBJ2-7, with TRBD2 matching over 7 bases. The CDR3 loop spans 16 amino acids. Per the germline V gene, CDR1 is SGHNT and CDR2 is YENEEA. J gave up 3 bases and V 9 bases, and 17 bases lay outside the gene matches. The CDR3 DNA sequence: TGTGCCAGAGGGGAGGGTTCGGCGGGATTTGGCTACGAGCAGTACTTC. This sequence encodes CARGEGSAGFGYEQYF.

This clone appeared a single time. The CDR3 DNA sequence: TGTGCCAGCAGCCTTAGCGGGGGGGCGGCAGATACGCAGTATTTT. Amino acid sequence: CASSLSGGAADTQYF. This chain joins TRBV5-4 and TRBJ2-3, with 11 bases matching TRBD2. The CDR3 has 15 residues. Trimming removed 4 bases from V and 4 bases from J; junction bases left unmatched: 5. Germline CDR1 is SGHNT and CDR2 is YYREEE (reference sequence).

This chain links TRBV15 with TRBJ1-4; TRBD1 matches at 9 bases. The CDR3 spans 17 residues. J was trimmed by 3 bases and V by 5 bases; bases with no gene match: 10. Per germline, CDR1 LNHNV and CDR2 YYDKDF (reference sequence). The CDR3 here is CATSDKQGAQPNEKLFF. CDR3 nucleotide sequence: TGTGCCACCAGCGATAAACAGGGGGCGCAGCCTAATGAAAAACTGTTTTTT.

This clone has only one observation. The V call is TRBV11-3, the J call TRBJ2-3; maybe TRBD2 (7 bases). V was clipped by 0 bases and J by 6 bases, with 22 bases between them. There are 18 residues in the CDR3. Germline V gives CDR1 SGHNT, CDR2 YENEEA. The CDR3 region is CASSLDPTMGGGPDTQYF. In DNA, the CDR3 is TGTGCCAGCAGCTTAGATCCTACAATGGGGGGGGGCCCGGATACGCAGTATTTT.

The V call is TRBV7-9, the J call TRBJ2-7; 11 bases are shared with TRBD1. The CDR3 contains 16 residues. The germline gives CDR1 SEHNR, CDR2 FQNEAQ (reference sequence). The V gene end was trimmed by 4 bases and the J gene end by 2 bases; junction bases not matched to a gene: 7. The CDR3 nucleotides are TGTGCCAGCAGCTCACCGGGACAGGGGGGGGCCTACGAGCAGTACTTC. It codes for CASSSPGQGGAYEQYF.

The rearrangement links TRBV2 to TRBJ2-3; 8 bases fit TRBD2. V lost 4 bases and J lost 4; bases outside the gene matches: 4. The CDR3 spans 14 residues. Germline V gives CDR1 SNHLY, CDR2 FYNNEI. CDR3 bases: TGTGCCAGCAGTGTCGGGAGGGGCGCAGATACGCAGTATTTT. Protein: CASSVGRGADTQYF.

This clone was seen ten or more times. The V call is TRBV5-1, the J call TRBJ2-7; 10 bases are shared with TRBD2. In germline, CDR1 is SGHRS, CDR2 YFSETQ. V shed 6 bases, J shed 0 bases, and the junction held 9 bases outside the gene matches. The CDR3 spans 16 residues. DNA for the CDR3: TGCGCCAGCATGAGTAGCGGGGGGTCGAGCTCCTACGAGCAGTACTTC. Protein product: CASMSSGGSSSYEQYF.

The chain is built from TRBV7-9 and TRBJ2-1; 7 nucleotides agree with TRBD2. CDR3 size: 16 residues. J was trimmed by 0 bases and V by 2 bases; bases with no gene match: 4. The germline gives CDR1 SEHNR, CDR2 FQNEAQ (reference sequence). Here the CDR3 DNA reads TGTGCCAGCAGCTTAATAGGCGGGAGCTCCTACAATGAGCAGTTCTTC. Protein product: CASSLIGGSSYNEQFF.

The chain recombines TRBV20-1 with TRBJ1-1, with D unresolved. Germline V lookup: CDR1 DFQATT, CDR2 SNEGSKA (reference sequence). With 6 bases removed from V and 3 bases from J, the gap between germline ends came to 8 bases. The CDR3 extends over 11 amino acids. CDR3 nucleotide sequence: TGCAGTGCGCACTTATACACTGAAGCTTTCTTT. It yields the protein CSAHLYTEAFF.

The chain uses TRBV30 and TRBJ1-1, with D unclear. Trimming took off 2 bases at V and 0 bases at J, with 7 bases between the two ends. Germline V gives CDR1 GTSNPN, CDR2 SVGIG (reference sequence). This CDR3 is 13 amino acids long. CDR3 protein: CAWSNSLNTEAFF. CDR3 in DNA: TGTGCCTGGAGTAACAGTTTGAACACTGAAGCTTTCTTT.

The rearrangement joins TRBV9 to TRBJ2-1, with TRBD2 matching over 7 bases. The germline gives CDR1 SGDLS, CDR2 YYNGEE. CDR3 length: 14 residues. V trimming: 5 bases; J trimming: 2 bases; junction bases outside the gene matches: 4. CDR3 loop: CASRPAGPYNEQFF. CDR3 DNA: TGTGCCAGCAGGCCAGCGGGACCCTACAATGAGCAGTTCTTC.

The chain combines TRBV9 with TRBJ2-3; D might be TRBD2 (6 bases). Germline lookup yields CDR1 SGDLS and CDR2 YYNGEE. The CDR3 is 15 residues long. V lost 2 bases, J lost 4 bases, and 14 bases lay in between. CDR3 sequence reads: CASSVSGWFADTQYF. The CDR3 DNA reads as TGTGCCAGCAGCGTTAGCGGATGGTTCGCAGATACGCAGTATTTT.

Of note for this clone: Relative to the germline gene, one junction end is altered; a read error may explain this. The CDR3 DNA is TGTGCCATCAGGCCTAGCGGGGGGGCCGGGCTCTTC. It is translated as CAIRPSGGAGLF. The chain is built from TRBV10-3 and TRBJ2-1; 12 bases are a match to TRBD2. The CDR3 totals 12 residues. Germline V gene sequence: CDR1 ENHRY, CDR2 SYGVKD.

The chain combines TRBV2 with TRBJ1-5; possible D gene TRBD1, 5 bases. This CDR3 has 15 residues. Germline loops: CDR1 SNHLY, CDR2 FYNNEI. Trimming took off 5 bases at V and 7 bases at J, with 18 bases between the two ends. This chain's CDR3 is CASSLPGGWGQPQHF. The CDR3 nucleotides are TGTGCCAGCAGTCTACCGGGGGGGTGGGGGCAGCCCCAGCATTTT.

This clone has a handful of counts. This rearrangement joins TRBV18 to TRBJ2-2; D gene unclear. CDR1 is KGHSH and CDR2 is LQKENI in the germline V gene. V was pared by 3 bases and J by 4 bases, with 6 bases between. The CDR3 has 13 residues. The CDR3 nucleotides read TGTGCCAGCTCACCCTATTCCACCGGGGAGCTGTTTTTT. It is translated as CASSPYSTGELFF.

This clone was detected only a few times. V gene TRBV5-1 combines with J gene TRBJ2-1; TRBD1 is a possible D gene (5 bases). The germline V gene has CDR1 SGHRS and CDR2 YFSETQ. V dropped 0 bases and J dropped 2 bases, with 9 bases sitting between them. The CDR3 is 15 amino acids. The CDR3 DNA follows: TGCGCCAGCAGCTTGGAAGGGGCCCCCTACAATGAGCAGTTCTTC. It specifies CASSLEGAPYNEQFF.

The CDR3 sequence is CASSLDPGQSNYGYTF. The CDR3 DNA sequence: TGTGCCAGCTCACTTGACCCGGGACAGTCTAACTATGGCTACACCTTC. The V call is TRBV18, the J call TRBJ1-2, with 7 bases matching TRBD1. Germline V gene sequence: CDR1 KGHSH, CDR2 LQKENI. The CDR3 extends over 16 amino acids. J lost 0 bases, V lost 4 bases, and 8 bases had no gene match. Together with reference TRBV18 and TRBJ1-2, the CDR3 gives the full variable domain: NAGVMQNPRHLVRRRGQEARLRCSPMKGHSHVYWYRQLPEEGLKFMVYLQKENIIDESGMPKERFSAEFPKEGPSILRIQQVVRGDSAAYFCASSLDPGQSNYGYTFGSGTRLTVV.

The chain joins TRBV10-3 to TRBJ2-5, with 13 nucleotides matching TRBD2. The ends lost 6 bases at V and 5 bases at J; junction bases unmatched: 9. CDR3 length: 16 amino acids. CDR1 and CDR2 (germline): ENHRY, SYGVKD. The CDR3 here is CAISPRTSGSGETQYF. As DNA, the CDR3 is TGTGCCATCAGCCCCAGGACTAGCGGGAGCGGGGAGACCCAGTACTTC.

Remarks on this clone: The sample carries other DNA sequences with the same CDR3. The chain couples TRBV18 to TRBJ1-1; 8 bases match TRBD1. CDR3 length: 14 residues. The ends lost 3 bases at V and 3 bases at J; junction bases unmatched: 3. Germline V gene data show CDR1 as KGHSH and CDR2 as LQKENI. Written as DNA, the CDR3 is TGTGCCAGCTCACCCTACAGGGGGGACACTGAAGCTTTCTTT. Translating it yields CASSPYRGDTEAFF.

J is TRBJ2-1 and V is TRBV7-2; 11 bases agree with TRBD2. V lost 0 bases and J lost 10; bases outside the gene matches: 8. Per germline, CDR1 SGHTA and CDR2 FQGNSA. The CDR3 contains 16 residues. The CDR3 coding sequence is TGTGCCAGCAGCTTAGCGGTAGCGGGGGGGGCCGGGGAGCAGTTCTTC. It encodes CASSLAVAGGAGEQFF.

The V gene is TRBV5-8, the J gene TRBJ2-7, with a possible D match to TRBD1 (6 bases). The CDR3 has 13 amino acids. V was clipped by 1 base and J by 5 bases, with 10 bases between them. Per germline, CDR1 SGHTS and CDR2 YDEGEE. The CDR3 here is CASSLNRVHEQYF. CDR3 coding DNA: TGTGCCAGCAGCTTGAACAGGGTCCACGAGCAGTACTTC.

The gene calls are TRBV30 and TRBJ1-1; 9 bases are shared with TRBD1. After removal of 0 bases from V and 10 bases from J, the junction contained 3 bases not matched to a gene. This CDR3 has 12 residues. Germline values: CDR1 GTSNPN, CDR2 SVGIG (reference sequence). The CDR3 loop reads CAWSVRGQGAFF. Written as DNA, the CDR3 is TGTGCCTGGAGTGTACGGGGACAGGGAGCTTTCTTT.